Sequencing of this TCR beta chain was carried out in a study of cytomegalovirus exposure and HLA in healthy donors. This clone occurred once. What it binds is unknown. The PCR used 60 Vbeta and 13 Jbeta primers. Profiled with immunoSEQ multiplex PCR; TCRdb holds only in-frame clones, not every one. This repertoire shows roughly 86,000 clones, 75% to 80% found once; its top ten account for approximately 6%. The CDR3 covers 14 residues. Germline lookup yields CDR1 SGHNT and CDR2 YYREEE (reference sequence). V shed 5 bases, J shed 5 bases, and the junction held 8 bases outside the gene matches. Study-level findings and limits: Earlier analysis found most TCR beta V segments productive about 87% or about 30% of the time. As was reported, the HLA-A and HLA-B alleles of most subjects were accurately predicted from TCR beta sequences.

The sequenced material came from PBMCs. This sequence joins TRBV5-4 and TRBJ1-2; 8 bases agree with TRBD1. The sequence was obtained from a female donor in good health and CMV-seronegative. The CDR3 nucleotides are TGTGCCAGCAGGCACAGGGACAGGAAGTATGGCTACACCTTC. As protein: CASRHRDRKYGYTF.